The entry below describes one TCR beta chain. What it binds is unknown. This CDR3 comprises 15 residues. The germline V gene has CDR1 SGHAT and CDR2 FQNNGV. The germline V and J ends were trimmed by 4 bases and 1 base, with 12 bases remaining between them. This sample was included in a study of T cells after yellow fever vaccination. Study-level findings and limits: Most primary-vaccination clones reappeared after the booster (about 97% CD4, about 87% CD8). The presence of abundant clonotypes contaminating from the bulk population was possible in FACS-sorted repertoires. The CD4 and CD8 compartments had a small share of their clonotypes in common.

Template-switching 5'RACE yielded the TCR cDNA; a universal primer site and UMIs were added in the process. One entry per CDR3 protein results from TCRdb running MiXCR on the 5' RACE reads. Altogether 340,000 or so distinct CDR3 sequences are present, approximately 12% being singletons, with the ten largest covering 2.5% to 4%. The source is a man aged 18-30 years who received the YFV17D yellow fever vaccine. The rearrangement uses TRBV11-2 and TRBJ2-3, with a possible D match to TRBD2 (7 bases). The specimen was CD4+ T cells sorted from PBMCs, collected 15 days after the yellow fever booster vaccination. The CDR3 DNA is TGTGCCAGCAGCTGGAGGGGGGGACGCACAGATACGCAGTATTTT. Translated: CASSWRGGRTDTQYF.